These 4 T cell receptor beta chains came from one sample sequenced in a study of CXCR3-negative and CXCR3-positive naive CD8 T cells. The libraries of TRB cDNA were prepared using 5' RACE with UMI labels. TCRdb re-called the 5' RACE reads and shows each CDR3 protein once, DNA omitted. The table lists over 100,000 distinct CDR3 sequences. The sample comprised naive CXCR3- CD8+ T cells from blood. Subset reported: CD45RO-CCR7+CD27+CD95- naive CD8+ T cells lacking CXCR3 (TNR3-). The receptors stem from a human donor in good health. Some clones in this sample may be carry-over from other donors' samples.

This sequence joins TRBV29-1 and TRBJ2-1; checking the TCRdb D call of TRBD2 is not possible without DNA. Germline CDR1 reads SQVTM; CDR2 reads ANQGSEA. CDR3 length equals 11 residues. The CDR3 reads CSVGGVNEQFF.

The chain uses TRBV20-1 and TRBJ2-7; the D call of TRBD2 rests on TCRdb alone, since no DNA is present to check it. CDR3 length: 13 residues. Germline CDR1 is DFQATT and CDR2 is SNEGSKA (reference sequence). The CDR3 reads CSARTSGSLEQYF.

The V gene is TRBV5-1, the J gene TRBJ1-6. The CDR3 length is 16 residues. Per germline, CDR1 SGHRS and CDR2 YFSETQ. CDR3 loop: CASTLTKSSYNSPLHF.

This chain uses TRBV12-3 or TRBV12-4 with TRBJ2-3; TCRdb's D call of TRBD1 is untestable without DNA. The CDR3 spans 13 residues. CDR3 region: CASRTGPTNTQYF.